Given below is one T cell receptor beta chain in context. This entry comes from a study of blood T cell repertoires in COVID-19. Study-level background: PBMCs, B-cell-depleted T cells, or T cells were the source of the cDNA or gDNA that made up the material.

Germline CDR1 MNHEY, CDR2 SMNVEV (reference sequence). The CDR3 loop spans 14 amino acids. V shed 4 bases and J shed 10 bases, with 14 bases lying between them. The protocol was immunoSEQ multiplex PCR, while the TCRdb copy is restricted to in-frame clones and leaves out a portion. The sample carries 250,000 to 350,000 clones, roughly 90% recorded once. Patients of the Seattle cohort, enrolled during active infection, were followed longitudinally. The chain recombines TRBV27 with TRBJ1-6; D is possibly TRBD1 (6 bases). This TCR was recovered from a woman aged 25-40 years with COVID-19, enrolled during active disease. Sequencing input: peripheral blood. The CDR3 protein is CASSSLGARSPLHF. CDR3 nucleotides: TGTGCCAGCAGTTCACTGGGGGCGCGATCACCCCTCCACTTT.